The subject of this entry is one TCR beta chain. Its antigen is unidentified. This sample was included in a study of T cell responses to AZD1222 COVID-19 vaccine. The CDR3 contains 15 residues. Unmatched junction bases numbered 10, after V lost 6 bases and J lost 10 bases. Per the germline V gene, CDR1 is WSHSY and CDR2 is SAAADI. Findings and caveats of the study: The CD4 TCRs associated with vaccination extended across spike and predominated at 160-218 and 743-854. White British people made up most donors, females outnumbered males, and clonal diversity was possibly underestimated. Only after the peak T cell response were repertoires sampled.

Using immunoSEQ multiplex PCR, the repertoire was profiled, and TCRdb retains in-frame clones only, with some absent. Of fewer than 110,000 clones in the sample, about 90% were seen once. Sequenced material: peripheral blood, taken on day 0 of AZD1222 vaccination. This TCR was sampled from an adult in good health. V gene TRBV10-2 combines with J gene TRBJ1-6; 9 bases align to TRBD1. In nucleotides, the CDR3 is TGCGCCAGCAGCGCGACAGGGGGTACCCAATCACCCCTCCACTTT. Translating it yields CASSATGGTQSPLHF.